This entry describes one T cell receptor beta chain. The record originates from a study of cytomegalovirus exposure and HLA in healthy donors. Method: immunoSEQ multiplex PCR; TCRdb's copy keeps in-frame clones and lacks some. This table holds more than 300,000 clones, about nine tenths found once. CDR1 SNHLY and CDR2 FYNNEI come from the germline V gene. The V and J ends lost 3 bases and 7 bases respectively, with 9 bases between them. CDR3 size: 13 residues. Sample: PBMCs. The receptor was isolated from a woman younger than 35 in good health and CMV-seronegative. The rearrangement links TRBV2 to TRBJ1-4; D ambiguous. CDR3 in DNA: TGTGCCAGCAGTGAGGGAGGGTTTGAAAAACTGTTTTTT. It codes for CASSEGGFEKLFF. Drawing the rest from reference TRBV2 and TRBJ1-4, the complete variable domain is EPEVTQTPSHQVTQMGQEVILRCVPISNHLYFYWYRQILGQKVEFLVSFYNNEISEKSEIFDDQFSVERPDGSNFTLKIRSTKLEDSAMYFCASSEGGFEKLFFGSGTQLSVL.